This TCR beta chain was captured in a study of PD-1 blockade in classical Hodgkin lymphoma. Generated by immunoSEQ multiplex PCR, the TCRdb table keeps only in-frame clones and is missing some. The repertoire holds about 29,000 clones, with over 75% as singletons. Following autologous stem cell transplantation, relapse occurred in every patient, and exposure to brentuximab vedotin varied. By magnetic negative selection, CD4+ T cells were purified from thawed PBMCs. The CDR3 covers 13 residues. Germline loops: CDR1 KGHSH, CDR2 LQKENI. V lost 1 base and J lost 1, with 4 bases in between. The rearrangement joins TRBV18 to TRBJ1-1; no clear D. Sequencing used CD4+ T cells from blood, obtained at baseline. The clonotype originates from a human donor with classical Hodgkin lymphoma. DNA for the CDR3: TGTGCCAGCTCACCACTTGGGAACACTGAAGCTTTCTTT. Protein product: CASSPLGNTEAFF.